These 6 T cell receptor beta chains came from one sample sequenced in a study of blood T cell repertoires in COVID-19. This table comes from immunoSEQ multiplex PCR, and its TCRdb copy is limited to in-frame clones, with some not included. The sample consists of 130,000 or so clones, approximately 90% of them appearing once. The sample consisted of peripheral blood. These receptors all stem from a man aged 55 to 69 with COVID-19, enrolled during active disease.

The table lists this clone with a count of one. This chain uses TRBV5-1 with TRBJ2-7; 7 positions match TRBD1. CDR3 length: 13 residues. The V segment lost 1 base and the J segment 8 bases; nucleotides outside the gene matches: 6. Germline V lookup: CDR1 SGHRS, CDR2 YFSETQ. The chain's CDR3 is CASSLWGTDKQYF. The DNA for the CDR3 is TGCGCCAGCAGCTTGTGGGGGACAGATAAGCAGTACTTC.

The chain recombines TRBV10-2 with TRBJ1-3, with 7 positions matching TRBD1. The CDR3 covers 13 residues. Germline assignment: CDR1 WSHSY and CDR2 SAAADI. The V segment lost 4 bases and the J segment 3 bases; nucleotides outside the gene matches: 0. CDR3 sequence reads: CASSGTGGNTIYF. The CDR3, as DNA: TGCGCCAGCAGTGGGACAGGTGGAAACACCATATATTTT.

This clone came up a few times. This rearrangement joins TRBV5-6 to TRBJ1-1; 10 bases are shared with TRBD1. CDR3 length equals 15 residues. CDR1 SGHDT and CDR2 YYEEEE come from the germline V gene. With V trimmed by 1 base and J by 8 bases, 8 bases remained unmatched. The CDR3 is CASSLYGQGGKEAFF. CDR3 nucleotide sequence: TGTGCCAGCAGCTTGTACGGACAGGGGGGTAAAGAAGCTTTCTTT.

The rearrangement joins TRBV28 to TRBJ2-7; 8 bases match TRBD1. The CDR3 is 14 residues long. Germline CDR1 and CDR2: MDHEN and SYDVKM. With 8 bases clipped from V and 4 bases from J, the junction kept 10 bases outside the gene matches. CDR3 nucleotide sequence: TGTGCCAGCTCCAATGCAGGGGGCGCGTACGAGCAGTACTTC. This translates into CASSNAGGAYEQYF.

The CDR3 region has the DNA TGCGCCAGCAGCTCCTTCTCTAGATTCGAGACCCAGTACTTC. Translated, it gives CASSSFSRFETQYF. The V call is TRBV5-1, the J call TRBJ2-5; the D is unclear. The germline V gene encodes CDR1 SGHRS and CDR2 YFSETQ. V was pared by 3 bases and J by 5 bases, with 14 bases between. This CDR3 contains 14 residues.

This chain uses TRBV29-1 with TRBJ1-1; 8 nucleotides align to TRBD1. CDR1 SQVTM and CDR2 ANQGSEA come from the germline V gene. The CDR3 totals 13 residues. V was clipped by 6 bases and J by 6 bases; unmatched bases: 9. The CDR3 is CSVSSGTGPEAFF. In DNA, the CDR3 is TGCAGCGTGTCTTCCGGGACAGGACCTGAAGCTTTCTTT.